This TCR beta chain was recorded in a study of T and B cells in COVID-19 patients. Study at large: Comorbidities linked to unfavorable COVID-19 outcome were present in about 90% of the roughly 20 active-infection patients.

TRB was amplified from approximately 250-480 ng of blood genomic DNA. This clonotype was found many times. The antigen is undetermined. TRB rearrangements were amplified by multiplex PCR with BIOMED2 TRB-A/B primers. TCRdb itself ran the multiplex PCR reads through MiXCR, one entry per CDR3 protein. In the table there are 13,000 to 15,000 distinct CDR3 sequences, 25% to 35% of which are singletons. This CDR3 region has 16 residues. Germline assignment: CDR1 SQVTM and CDR2 ANQGSEA. V was shortened by 7 bases and J by 4 bases, with 25 bases between the two germline ends. Notes on the study in general: Highly clonal in active COVID-19, TRB repertoires exceeded healthy-donor diversity and richness at recovery.

The rearrangement uses TRBV29-1 and TRBJ1-2, with D possibly matching TRBD1 (5 bases). The origin of this receptor is a human donor who had recovered from COVID-19. Specimen: blood. CDR3 amino acids: CSARSPRDSGSYGYTF. The DNA for the CDR3 is TGCAGCGCTCGGTCCCCCCGCGACAGTGGGTCCTATGGCTACACCTTC.